These 20 T cell receptor beta chains originate from one sample sequenced in a study of OX40 agonist ivuxolimab in advanced cancers. TCRdb's copy holds only in-frame clones and misses some; the assay was immunoSEQ multiplex PCR. This sample carries some 41,000 clones, about 87% of them seen once, and the ten largest clones take roughly 3.6%. This specimen was CD4+ or CD8+ T cells sorted from blood, taken in a trial of the OX40 agonist ivuxolimab. These receptors all stem from an adult with an advanced solid tumor such as melanoma, head and neck, liver or kidney cancer.

The J gene is TRBJ1-4, the V gene TRBV2; maybe TRBD1 (6 bases). This CDR3 comprises 15 residues. The germline CDR1 and CDR2 sequences are SNHLY and FYNNEI. V lost 4 bases to trimming and J lost 0 bases, with 9 bases between them. The CDR3 DNA reads as TGTGCCAGCAGTGTCGGGACAACAACTAATGAAAAACTGTTTTTT. It is translated as CASSVGTTTNEKLFF.

V usage is TRBV9 and J usage is TRBJ2-1, with D possibly TRBD2 on 5 matching bases. CDR3 length: 15 residues. V gave up 3 bases and J gave up 8 bases, with 18 bases separating them. In germline, CDR1 is SGDLS, CDR2 YYNGEE. CDR3: CASSEEPTRGHEQFF. The CDR3 coding sequence is TGTGCCAGCAGCGAAGAGCCGACCCGAGGGCATGAGCAGTTCTTC.

The J gene is TRBJ2-1, the V gene TRBV5-1; 11 bases match TRBD2. This CDR3 spans 15 amino acids. The germline V gene has CDR1 SGHRS and CDR2 YFSETQ. V was clipped by 2 bases and J by 8 bases; unmatched bases: 6. CDR3 DNA sequence: TGCGCCAGCAGCTTAGTAACTAGCGGGAGTTATGAGCAGTTCTTC. Protein product: CASSLVTSGSYEQFF. The full variable domain, its missing parts supplied by reference TRBV5-1 and TRBJ2-1, is KAGVTQTPRYLIKTRGQQVTLSCSPISGHRSVSWYQQTPGQGLQFLFEYFSETQRNKGNFPGRFSGRQFSNSRSEMNVSTLELGDSALYLCASSLVTSGSYEQFFGPGTRLTVL.

The chain uses TRBV2 and TRBJ2-5, with 9 bases matching TRBD2. Trimming removed 7 bases from V and 2 bases from J; junction bases left unmatched: 5. CDR1 is SNHLY and CDR2 is FYNNEI in the germline V gene. This CDR3 comprises 14 residues. In DNA, the CDR3 is TGTGCCAGCAAGCGGGGGGCGGGACAAGAGACCCAGTACTTC. Translation: CASKRGAGQETQYF. Drawing the rest from reference TRBV2 and TRBJ2-5, the complete variable domain is EPEVTQTPSHQVTQMGQEVILRCVPISNHLYFYWYRQILGQKVEFLVSFYNNEISEKSEIFDDQFSVERPDGSNFTLKIRSTKLEDSAMYFCASKRGAGQETQYFGPGTRLLVL.

This clone showed up just once. This sequence joins TRBV10-3 and TRBJ2-4; tentative D call: TRBD2 (5 bases). The CDR3 sequence is 12 residues long. Trimming left V 10 bases short and J 2 bases short, with 9 bases between. Germline V lookup: CDR1 ENHRY, CDR2 SYGVKD. The CDR3 nucleotides are TGTGCCACCCGGGGTCCCAAAAACATTCAGTACTTC. This translates into CATRGPKNIQYF.

The chain uses TRBV9 and TRBJ2-2; 16 bases align to TRBD2. The CDR3 contains 19 residues. Germline V CDR1 and CDR2: SGDLS, YYNGEE. The J segment lost 0 bases and the V segment lost 2 bases, leaving 4 bases of the junction unmatched. The CDR3 loop reads CASSVLGLAGGPNTGELFF. The CDR3 region has the DNA TGTGCCAGCAGCGTTTTGGGACTAGCGGGAGGGCCGAACACCGGGGAGCTGTTTTTT.

Only a few counts were recorded for this clone. The V gene is TRBV27, the J gene TRBJ2-1, with D tentatively TRBD1 (5 bases). Germline V gene sequence: CDR1 MNHEY, CDR2 SMNVEV (reference sequence). V shed 4 bases and J shed 5 bases, with 9 bases lying between them. CDR3 size: 13 residues. As DNA, the CDR3 is TGTGCCAGCAGTTCCCTAGGGGACAATGAGCAGTTCTTC. The encoded protein is CASSSLGDNEQFF.

V and J are TRBV6-5 and TRBJ1-5, with 8 nucleotides matching TRBD1. The CDR3 covers 14 residues. The V gene's germline CDR1 is MNHEY and CDR2 SVGAGI. Unmatched junction bases numbered 4, after V lost 5 bases and J lost 4 bases. This chain's CDR3 is CASSPTGGNQPQHF. The DNA for the CDR3 is TGTGCCAGCAGTCCTACAGGGGGGAATCAGCCCCAGCATTTT.

This CDR3 is CASSLTGLGEQYF. CDR3 DNA: TGTGCCAGCAGTTTGACAGGGCTGGGCGAGCAGTACTTC. V gene TRBV6-5 combines with J gene TRBJ2-7, with 7 bases identical to TRBD1. Germline lookup yields CDR1 MNHEY and CDR2 SVGAGI. With 4 bases clipped from V and 6 bases from J, the junction kept 6 bases outside the gene matches. The CDR3 spans 13 residues.

CDR3 coding DNA: TGTGCCAGCTCACCAACGCCGGTGGACAGCCTCTATGGCTACACCTTC. Protein product: CASSPTPVDSLYGYTF. V usage is TRBV18 and J usage is TRBJ1-2; the D gene is possibly TRBD1 (6 bases). With 2 bases removed from V and 4 bases from J, the gap between germline ends came to 17 bases. Germline CDR1 and CDR2: KGHSH and LQKENI. There are 16 residues in the CDR3.

The V gene is TRBV6-6, the J gene TRBJ2-6, with a possible D match to TRBD2 (5 bases). The CDR3 is 15 amino acids. Trimming removed 6 bases from V and 2 bases from J, with 11 bases in between. In germline, CDR1 is MNHNY, CDR2 SVGAGI (reference sequence). As DNA, the CDR3 is TGTGCCAGCAGGTTCGGGGTGGCTGGGGCCAACGTCCTGACTTTC. Amino acid sequence: CASRFGVAGANVLTF.

The chain has TRBV7-9 and TRBJ2-2; 8 bases fit TRBD1. With 5 bases clipped from V and 1 base from J, the junction kept 9 bases outside the gene matches. The CDR3 runs 17 residues. Germline assignment: CDR1 SEHNR and CDR2 FQNEAQ (reference sequence). The CDR3 DNA sequence: TGTGCCAGCAGCACCCCTCCCGGACAGGGGAACACCGGGGAGCTGTTTTTT. Translation gives CASSTPPGQGNTGELFF.

This clone appeared a few times. This chain links TRBV11-2 with TRBJ2-1; TRBD1 matches 8 bases. There are 13 residues in the CDR3. Germline V gene lookup returns CDR1 SGHAT and CDR2 FQNNGV. The V gene end was trimmed by 1 base and the J gene end by 8 bases; junction bases not matched to a gene: 1. CDR3 residues: CASSLGQGYEQFF. The CDR3 nucleotides are TGTGCCAGCAGCTTAGGACAGGGGTATGAGCAGTTCTTC.

The J gene is TRBJ1-4, the V gene TRBV28, with a tentative D call TRBD1 (5 bases). The germline gives CDR1 MDHEN, CDR2 SYDVKM. This CDR3 contains 15 residues. V lost 1 base, J lost 4 bases, and 10 bases lay in between. This CDR3 reads CASSLSGGDNEKLFF. The CDR3 DNA reads as TGTGCCAGCAGTTTATCCGGGGGGGATAATGAAAAACTGTTTTTT.

The chain carries TRBV27 and TRBJ2-7; 9 bases are a match to TRBD2. The CDR3 is made up of 17 amino acids. The ends lost 5 bases at V and 0 bases at J; junction bases unmatched: 11. The germline CDR1 and CDR2 sequences are MNHEY and SMNVEV (reference sequence). In nucleotides, the CDR3 is TGTGCCAGCAGTCCCGCCCGGGGGCGGGGGGGCTCCTACGAGCAGTACTTC. This gives the protein CASSPARGRGGSYEQYF.

The chain joins TRBV19 to TRBJ2-3; 12 bases agree with TRBD1. Germline V gives CDR1 LNHDA, CDR2 SQIVND (reference sequence). This CDR3 is built from 15 residues. J was trimmed by 2 bases and V by 4 bases; bases with no gene match: 1. DNA for the CDR3: TGTGCCAGTAGTAGGGACAGGGGGCTCACAGATACGCAGTATTTT. Translated, it gives CASSRDRGLTDTQYF. Full variable domain (remainder filled in from reference TRBV19 and TRBJ2-3): DGGITQSPKYLFRKEGQNVTLSCEQNLNHDAMYWYRQDPGQGLRLIYYSQIVNDFQKGDIAEGYSVSREKKESFPLTVTSAQKNPTAFYLCASSRDRGLTDTQYFGPGTRLTVL.

This clone was detected only a few times. The rearrangement joins TRBV30 to TRBJ1-1; D not certain. The CDR3 spans 11 residues. The V end lost 4 bases, the J end lost 3 bases, and 6 bases lay between the germline ends. Germline CDR1 reads GTSNPN; CDR2 reads SVGIG (reference sequence). The CDR3 reads CAWTEYTEAFF. The DNA for the CDR3 is TGTGCCTGGACGGAGTACACTGAAGCTTTCTTT.

The chain combines TRBV14 with TRBJ2-3; 7 bases fit TRBD2. The CDR3 runs to 18 residues. From germline, CDR1 is SGHDN and CDR2 FVKESK. Trimming cost V 4 bases and J 4 bases; bases outside gene matches: 17. The CDR3 region has the DNA TGTGCCAGCAGCCGCTTTGTAGCGGGTTCCGGTTGGGCAGATACGCAGTATTTT. Amino acids: CASSRFVAGSGWADTQYF.

The chain couples TRBV19 to TRBJ2-1; 15 bases match TRBD2. CDR3 length equals 19 residues. The germline V gene has CDR1 LNHDA and CDR2 SQIVND (reference sequence). Trimming took 4 bases from V and 7 from J; bases not matched to a gene: 14. The CDR3 DNA reads as TGTGCCAGTAGTAGAGGACTAGCGGGAGGGTCCGCAACACTAAATGAGCAGTTCTTC. Its translation is CASSRGLAGGSATLNEQFF.

This clone was detected a few times. The V gene is TRBV9, the J gene TRBJ1-1, with D possibly being TRBD1 (5 bases). This CDR3 is built from 14 residues. The V end lost 3 bases, the J end lost 1 base, and 10 bases lay between the germline ends. Germline-derived CDR1 and CDR2 are SGDLS and YYNGEE. The CDR3 here is CASSAGLPNTEAFF. The CDR3 DNA follows: TGTGCCAGCAGCGCGGGACTCCCGAACACTGAAGCTTTCTTT. The full variable domain, completed using reference TRBV9 and TRBJ1-1, is DSGVTQTPKHLITATGQRVTLRCSPRSGDLSVYWYQQSLDQGLQFLIQYYNGEERAKGNILERFSAQQFPDLHSELNLSSLELGDSALYFCASSAGLPNTEAFFGQGTRLTVV.